This entry lists 30 T cell receptor beta chains sequenced from one sample in a study of post-analysis software for immune sequencing data. Study observations and caveats: Among four to six TRBV segments more frequent in patients than controls were TRBV5-6, TRBV5-1 and TRBV20-1.

Their antigens are not known. Sequencing libraries made from TCR beta cDNA carried unique molecular identifiers. TCRdb processed the PCR reads anew with MiXCR; each CDR3 protein has one entry. The sample carries roughly 650,000 distinct CDR3 sequences, 55% to 60% recorded once. Sample: blood. These TCRs come from a girl aged 2-10 years with multiple sclerosis.

A word on this clonotype: A read error may account for a junction end that differs from germline. The rearrangement links TRBV3-1 to TRBJ1-5; tentatively, D is TRBD1 (5 bases). Germline CDR1 LGHDT, CDR2 YNNKEL (reference sequence). The CDR3 is 15 amino acids. For the CDR3, the DNA is TGTGTCAGCAGCCAGAGGGGCCTGGACAATCAGCCCCAGCATTTT. It translates to CVSSQRGLDNQPQHF.

J is TRBJ2-3 and V is TRBV10-3; TRBD1 matches 7 bases. Trimming took 6 bases from V and 3 from J; bases not matched to a gene: 6. The CDR3 spans 14 residues. Germline loops: CDR1 ENHRY, CDR2 SYGVKD. The CDR3 bases are TGTGCCATCAGCCCCGACAGGGATACAGATACGCAGTATTTT. Translating gives CAISPDRDTDTQYF.

This chain connects TRBV12-3 or TRBV12-4 to TRBJ1-2; possible D gene TRBD1, 5 bases. The CDR3 length is 14 residues. V was clipped by 10 bases and J by 1 base, with 16 bases between them. The CDR3 DNA sequence: TGTGCCACCCTAGGGACGGCGTTTAACTATGGCTACACCTTC. Residues: CATLGTAFNYGYTF.

V usage is TRBV5-1 and J usage is TRBJ2-3; 7 bases align to TRBD1. The CDR3 length is 15 residues. Germline values: CDR1 SGHRS, CDR2 YFSETQ. The V and J ends lost 4 bases and 3 bases, in that order; junction bases with no gene match: 8. CDR3 protein: CASSADRVRTDTQYF. In nucleotides, the CDR3 is TGCGCCAGCAGCGCAGACAGGGTGAGGACAGATACGCAGTATTTT.

The chain is built from TRBV12-3 or TRBV12-4 and TRBJ1-2, with D hard to call. Trimming left V 4 bases short and J 8 bases short, with 14 bases between. The length of the CDR3 is 13 residues. For the CDR3, the DNA is TGTGCCAGCAGTTCCCCCGGGGTCCAGGGCTACACCTTC. Encoded protein: CASSSPGVQGYTF.

The chain uses TRBV29-1 and TRBJ2-5; no firm D call. Looked up from germline, CDR1 is SQVTM and CDR2 is ANQGSEA. Trimming took 0 bases from V and 2 from J, leaving 13 bases between them. The CDR3 runs to 15 residues. The CDR3 protein is CSVEDLDREQETQYF. CDR3 sequence (DNA): TGCAGCGTTGAAGATCTAGATAGGGAACAAGAGACCCAGTACTTC.

This rearrangement joins TRBV7-9 to TRBJ2-7; no reliable D call. The CDR3 contains 13 residues. Germline V gives CDR1 SEHNR, CDR2 FQNEAQ (reference sequence). Trimming removed 2 bases at V and 7 bases at J, with 12 bases between. As DNA, the CDR3 is TGTGCCAGCAGCTTAAGTGGGATCGGGGAGCAGTACTTC. Amino acid sequence: CASSLSGIGEQYF.

The chain recombines TRBV7-2 with TRBJ1-1; the D is unclear. V was pared by 1 base and J by 0 bases, with 12 bases between. CDR3 length: 16 amino acids. The germline CDR1 and CDR2 sequences are SGHTA and FQGNSA. The CDR3 DNA reads TGTGCCAGCAGCTTAGTTCCAGGCCCCATGAACACTGAAGCTTTCTTT. Translated, it gives CASSLVPGPMNTEAFF.

The genes are TRBV9 and TRBJ2-3; 7 bases are a match to TRBD2. The ends lost 3 bases at V and 2 bases at J; junction bases unmatched: 15. This CDR3 is 18 amino acids long. The germline V gene encodes CDR1 SGDLS and CDR2 YYNGEE. The CDR3 region is CASSAGTTPPPSTDTQYF. CDR3 DNA sequence: TGTGCCAGCAGCGCCGGGACTACTCCTCCCCCATCCACAGATACGCAGTATTTT.

This clonotype was counted only a few times. This chain links TRBV5-1 with TRBJ1-2, with D uncertain. The germline V and J ends were trimmed by 4 bases and 2 bases, with 12 bases remaining between them. CDR1 and CDR2 from the germline V gene are SGHRS and YFSETQ. This CDR3 has 14 residues. The CDR3, as DNA: TGCGCCAGCAGCCCCTCCGGGGAGAACTATGGCTACACCTTC. Its protein product is CASSPSGENYGYTF.

This clonotype was observed a few times. J is TRBJ2-1 and V is TRBV7-9, with unresolved D. V was trimmed by 0 bases and J by 4 bases, leaving 16 bases between them. Germline loops: CDR1 SEHNR, CDR2 FQNEAQ (reference sequence). This CDR3 region has 17 residues. The CDR3 bases are TGTGCCAGCAGCTTAGCTATGAGAGGATCCCAATACAATGAGCAGTTCTTC. It yields the protein CASSLAMRGSQYNEQFF.

The rearrangement uses TRBV5-1 and TRBJ2-4; weak D call: TRBD1 (7 bases). Trimming took off 0 bases at V and 9 bases at J, with 16 bases between the two ends. From germline, CDR1 is SGHRS and CDR2 YFSETQ. The CDR3 spans 15 residues. The CDR3 nucleotides are TGCGCCAGCAGCTTGGACAGGGGCGTGGGGGGCATTCAGTACTTC. Translating it yields CASSLDRGVGGIQYF.

This clonotype appeared a few times. The CDR3 DNA reads TGCAGTGCTAGAGATGCCAGCGGGGGTGATACGCAGTATTTT. Protein sequence: CSARDASGGDTQYF. The chain has TRBV20-1 and TRBJ2-3; 8 bases match TRBD2. Trimming cost V 0 bases and J 6 bases; bases outside gene matches: 5. The CDR3 sequence is 14 residues long. Germline V CDR1 and CDR2: DFQATT, SNEGSKA (reference sequence).

The chain recombines TRBV6-6 with TRBJ2-1, with D possibly matching TRBD1 (6 bases). In germline, CDR1 is MNHNY, CDR2 SVGAGI (reference sequence). This CDR3 has 12 amino acids. Trimming stripped 6 bases from V and 12 bases from J, with 15 bases between. The CDR3, as DNA: TGTGCCAGCAGCCCTCCCCGACAGGTGCAGTTCTTC. It is translated as CASSPPRQVQFF.

CDR3: CSARDQAGNGGYTF. In DNA, the CDR3 is TGCAGTGCTAGAGATCAGGCAGGGAATGGTGGCTACACCTTC. The chain has TRBV20-1 and TRBJ1-2; a possible D gene is TRBD1 (5 bases). CDR3 length: 14 amino acids. Between the trimmed V and J ends, which lost 0 bases and 7 bases, there was a span of 15 bases. Germline values: CDR1 DFQATT, CDR2 SNEGSKA (reference sequence).

The chain combines TRBV24-1 with TRBJ2-5, with TRBD2 matching 9 bases. The CDR3 is 16 residues long. CDR1 is KGHDR, CDR2 SFDVKD, per germline. The junction had 5 bases not matched to a gene; V was cut back by 1 base and J by 3 bases. In nucleotides, the CDR3 is TGTGCCACCAGTGATTTCGGGGTAGCGGGAGAAGAGACCCAGTACTTC. It codes for CATSDFGVAGEETQYF.

The V gene is TRBV20-1, the J gene TRBJ2-5; 9 bases are shared with TRBD1. The CDR3 is made up of 13 amino acids. V was clipped by 6 bases and J by 4 bases; unmatched bases: 6. Per the germline V gene, CDR1 is DFQATT and CDR2 is SNEGSKA (reference sequence). DNA for the CDR3: TGCAGTGCCCCTACAGGGGGCTCAGAGACCCAGTACTTC. It specifies CSAPTGGSETQYF.

The gene calls are TRBV5-1 and TRBJ2-1, with 14 bases aligning to TRBD2. Trimming at V came to 3 bases and at J to 2 bases, leaving 13 bases not matched to a gene. The CDR3 contains 20 residues. Germline V CDR1 and CDR2: SGHRS, YFSETQ. CDR3 in amino acids: CASSSSTGLAGGRTYNEQFF. The CDR3 DNA follows: TGCGCCAGCAGCTCGAGCACTGGACTAGCGGGAGGACGGACCTACAATGAGCAGTTCTTC.

This clonotype was seen only a few times. This rearrangement joins TRBV29-1 to TRBJ1-5; possible D gene TRBD1, 5 bases. CDR3 size: 13 residues. Germline loops: CDR1 SQVTM, CDR2 ANQGSEA. V was shortened by 5 bases and J by 4 bases, with 12 bases between the two germline ends. CDR3 loop: CSVRRGRNQPQHF. CDR3 DNA: TGCAGCGTTAGGAGGGGCCGGAATCAGCCCCAGCATTTT.

The chain couples TRBV9 to TRBJ2-7; TRBD1 is a possible D gene (6 bases). CDR1 and CDR2 from the germline V gene are SGDLS and YYNGEE. The ends were cut back, 0 bases at V and 2 bases at J, with 18 bases in the middle. This CDR3 is 17 amino acids long. CDR3 DNA sequence: TGTGCCAGCAGCGTAGAAGTAACAGGGTCTGGGACCTACGAGCAGTACTTC. Translating gives CASSVEVTGSGTYEQYF.

Here the CDR3 reads CASSQQGVEAYEQYF. The DNA for the CDR3 is TGCGCCAGCAGCCAACAGGGGGTAGAGGCATACGAGCAGTACTTC. The chain recombines TRBV4-1 with TRBJ2-4; the match to TRBD1 covers 7 bases. Gene TRBJ2-7 matches the end of the DNA better, so the J call may be wrong. Looked up from germline, CDR1 is MGHRA and CDR2 is YSYEKL. This CDR3 is 15 amino acids long.

This rearrangement joins TRBV5-1 to TRBJ2-3; TRBD2 matches at 9 bases. This CDR3 region has 17 residues. J lost 2 bases, V lost 0 bases, and 7 bases had no gene match. Germline CDR1 and CDR2: SGHRS and YFSETQ. CDR3: CASSLGKTSGDTDTQYF. CDR3 nucleotides: TGCGCCAGCAGCTTGGGGAAGACTAGCGGAGACACAGATACGCAGTATTTT.

This clonotype has more than one count but fewer than ten. V usage is TRBV5-1 and J usage is TRBJ2-1, with a tentative D call TRBD1 (6 bases). CDR1 and CDR2 from the germline V gene are SGHRS and YFSETQ. Trimming stripped 0 bases from V and 10 bases from J, with 14 bases between. This CDR3 is 14 amino acids long. CDR3 region: CASSLDSRGHEQFF. The CDR3 DNA reads TGCGCCAGCAGCTTGGATTCTAGGGGACACGAGCAGTTCTTC.

The gene calls are TRBV12-3 or TRBV12-4 and TRBJ2-4; 11 bases align to TRBD2. There are 14 residues in the CDR3. With V trimmed by 4 bases and J by 13 bases, 9 bases remained unmatched. In nucleotides, the CDR3 is TGTGCCAGCAGTTGGCTACTACTAGCGGGGGAGCAGTACTTC. This codes for CASSWLLLAGEQYF.

V and J are TRBV3-1 and TRBJ2-5; D is possibly TRBD2 (5 bases). Trimming took off 2 bases at V and 5 bases at J, with 9 bases between the two ends. Germline V gene data show CDR1 as LGHDT and CDR2 as YNNKEL (reference sequence). This CDR3 is 13 amino acids long. Here the CDR3 reads CASSQIRGETQYF. The CDR3 DNA sequence: TGTGCCAGCAGCCAAATAAGAGGGGAGACCCAGTACTTC.

The chain recombines TRBV6-6 with TRBJ1-4; D is uncertain. The CDR3 has 16 residues. Trimming pared 4 bases from V and 0 bases from J, leaving 12 bases between. In germline, CDR1 is MNHNY, CDR2 SVGAGI (reference sequence). CDR3 in DNA: TGTGCCAGCAGTTCCCCATCCAGCGCAACTAATGAAAAACTGTTTTTT. Protein: CASSSPSSATNEKLFF.

The chain recombines TRBV12-3 or TRBV12-4 with TRBJ1-2, with 11 bases aligning to TRBD1. The CDR3 runs 14 residues. Trimming cost V 7 bases and J 8 bases; bases outside gene matches: 9. CDR3 sequence reads: CASTQDRGQGGYTF. CDR3 DNA sequence: TGTGCCAGCACCCAGGACAGGGGGCAGGGGGGCTACACCTTC.

The CDR3 reads CASSLSGGNADTQYF. CDR3 nucleotide sequence: TGTGCCAGCAGTTTATCAGGGGGCAACGCAGATACGCAGTATTTT. The V gene is TRBV12-3 or TRBV12-4, the J gene TRBJ2-3, with 8 bases aligning to TRBD1. Trimming at V came to 2 bases and at J to 4 bases, leaving 5 bases not matched to a gene. The CDR3 is made up of 15 amino acids.

The chain carries TRBV6-4 and TRBJ1-1; no clear D gene. The germline gives CDR1 MRHNA, CDR2 SNTAGT. The CDR3 loop spans 14 amino acids. Deletions cut 6 bases from V and 4 bases from J, with 15 bases between. The CDR3 sequence is CASSYTLVSTEAFF. CDR3 in DNA: TGTGCCAGCAGCTATACTTTGGTCTCCACTGAAGCTTTCTTT.

This clonotype was counted once. Here the CDR3 reads CSARMPNEKLFF. DNA of the CDR3: TGCAGTGCTAGGATGCCGAATGAAAAACTGTTTTTT. The chain couples TRBV20-1 to TRBJ1-4; D not certain. CDR1 is DFQATT, CDR2 SNEGSKA, per germline (reference sequence). V lost 3 bases and J lost 5, with 7 bases in between. The CDR3 covers 12 residues.